The clone carrying this T cell receptor beta chain was detected once. Its antigen is not known. The data derive from a study of graft-versus-host responses after intestinal transplantation. About the study: As for transplant type, recipients had multivisceral, liver-intestinal, or isolated intestinal grafts. All recipients got anti-thymocyte globulin induction, then tacrolimus and steroids for about 3 years.

Clones were sequenced by immunoSEQ multiplex PCR, and TCRdb holds only the in-frame ones, with some missing. The data contain 110,000 to 150,000 clones, roughly 91% of them singletons. Study-wide results and limits: Circulating GvH clone levels at their peak were associated with HvG declines (early post-transplant). GvH clones surfaced in recipient marrow, some emerging earlier in ileum or blood.

The CDR3 sequence is 14 residues long. The V gene's germline CDR1 is LGHNA and CDR2 YNFKEQ. Trimming removed 0 bases at V and 4 bases at J, with 6 bases between. The clonotype was recovered from a human donor who received an intestinal transplant. The material was unstimulated CD4+ T cells sorted from spleen or lymph node cells, obtained before intestinal transplant. V and J are TRBV4-2 and TRBJ2-2; tentatively, D is TRBD2 (5 bases). The CDR3 is CASSQEGGTGELFF. In DNA, the CDR3 is TGTGCCAGCAGCCAAGAAGGAGGCACCGGGGAGCTGTTTTTT.